This T cell receptor beta chain came from a study of blood T cell repertoires in COVID-19. Method: immunoSEQ multiplex PCR; TCRdb's copy keeps in-frame clones and lacks some. The data contain approximately 150,000 clones, about 85% of them singletons. The sequence came from a woman between 35 and 50 years old who had recovered from COVID-19. The sample consisted of PBMCs or T cells enriched from blood (not recorded which).

The CDR3 protein is CASRLQGMNTEAFF. The CDR3 nucleotides read TGTGCCAGCAGACTCCAGGGGATGAACACTGAAGCTTTCTTT. The chain couples TRBV2 to TRBJ1-1, with a tentative D call TRBD1 (6 bases). CDR1 and CDR2 (germline): SNHLY, FYNNEI. The CDR3 runs to 14 residues. Trimming cost V 6 bases and J 0 bases, with 11 bases left between them.